These 5 T cell receptor delta chains were sequenced from one sample in a study of Vδ1+ human thymocytes. Extracted RNA was reverse transcribed into cDNA. Multiplex PCR used pooled V-gene forward primers and a constant-region reverse primer to amplify CDR3s. TCRdb reapplied CATT to the multiplex PCR reads. The table lists 45,000 to 60,000 delta-chain clones, approximately 15% of them singletons. For these receptors, no antigen is known. Study-wide points: Highly polyclonal TRG and TRD repertoires with Gaussian CDR3 length distributions appeared in thymus.

Sequences were obtained from Vdelta1+ gamma-delta thymocytes from the thymus. Stated subset: FACS-sorted CD3+ TCRalphabeta- TCRVdelta1+ TCRVdelta2- thymocytes. The receptor source for this set is a girl in the first two years of life who had congenital heart surgery.

Only a few counts were recorded for this clone. At one end, the junction sequence differs from germline, possibly due to a read error. The gene calls are TRDV2 and TRDJ1, with 7 bases lining up with TRDD3. There are 19 residues in the CDR3. Germline values: CDR1 GEAIGNYY, CDR2 EKD. DNA for the CDR3: TGTGCCTGTGACACCGCCTGGGGGCCCAGGGAGACGTACACCGATAAACCCATCTTT. It translates to CACDTAWGPRETYTDKPIF.

This rearrangement joins TRDV1 to TRDJ1, with TRDD3 as a possible D gene (6 bases). Germline lookup yields CDR1 TSWWSYY and CDR2 QGS. The CDR3 contains 17 residues. V gave up 4 bases and J gave up 1 base, with 19 bases separating them. This chain's CDR3 is CALGAYPHRGSTDKLIF. The CDR3 region has the DNA TGTGCTCTTGGGGCGTACCCCCACAGGGGGAGCACCGATAAACTCATCTTT.

Only a few counts were recorded for this clone. The chain recombines TRDV1 with TRDJ1; 12 positions match TRDD3. Germline V gene lookup returns CDR1 TSWWSYY and CDR2 QGS. CDR3 size: 21 residues. With 2 bases clipped from V and 2 bases from J, the junction kept 18 bases outside the gene matches. CDR3 region: CALGESLFLQPGGYGTDKLIF. In DNA form, the CDR3 reads TGTGCTCTTGGGGAATCCCTGTTCCTACAACCTGGGGGATACGGGACCGATAAACTCATCTTT.

This clone came up a few times. The rearrangement uses TRDV1 and TRDJ1; D might be TRDD3 (6 bases). Germline loops: CDR1 TSWWSYY, CDR2 QGS. This CDR3 comprises 17 residues. The DNA of the CDR3 is TGTGCCCTAACTGGGCGAACGGAATTCCGTACCTTCGATAAACTCATCTTT. It is translated as CALTGRTEFRTFDKLIF.

This clone was observed once. J is TRDJ1 and V is TRDV1; D may be TRDD3 (9 bases). Trimming cost V 2 bases and J 5 bases, with 33 bases left between them. Per the germline V gene, CDR1 is TSWWSYY and CDR2 is QGS. This CDR3 has 21 residues. The CDR3 DNA reads as TGTGCTCTTGGGGAAATATCTTCCTACGGCGGGGATACGAGGTTCGGGGATAAACTCATCTTT. Its translation: CALGEISSYGGDTRFGDKLIF.